These 26 T cell receptor beta chains share one sample of origin, sequenced in a study of blood T cell repertoires in COVID-19. The method was immunoSEQ multiplex PCR; TCRdb's version includes in-frame clones alone and lacks a portion of them. The data contain under 250,000 clones, roughly 80% of them singletons. Sequenced: peripheral blood. These TCRs come from a woman aged 60 to 75 with acute or convalescent COVID-19.

J is TRBJ1-2 and V is TRBV5-6, with D tentatively TRBD1 (5 bases). Germline V gene data show CDR1 as SGHDT and CDR2 as YYEEEE. The germline V and J ends were trimmed by 0 bases and 0 bases, with 9 bases remaining between them. The CDR3 is 15 amino acids. The CDR3 DNA sequence: TGTGCCAGCAGCTTGGACAGGACAACTAACTATGGCTACACCTTC. The encoded protein is CASSLDRTTNYGYTF.

The J gene is TRBJ2-3, the V gene TRBV7-8, with D perhaps TRBD2 (6 bases). The CDR3 is 14 amino acids. Trimming removed 4 bases at V and 4 bases at J, with 12 bases between. Germline V CDR1 and CDR2: SGHVS, FQNEAQ. This CDR3 is CASSWGGVADTQYF. The CDR3 DNA follows: TGTGCCAGCAGCTGGGGCGGGGTGGCAGATACGCAGTATTTT.

The chain joins TRBV30 to TRBJ1-6; a weak D match, TRBD1 (5 bases). The CDR3 is 16 amino acids. The V gene lost 2 bases and the J gene lost 6 bases, with 17 bases spanning the gap. In germline, CDR1 is GTSNPN, CDR2 SVGIG (reference sequence). The CDR3 DNA reads TGTGCCTGGAGTACGCGCGGGAGGGGAATTAATTCACCCCTCCACTTT. Encoded protein: CAWSTRGRGINSPLHF.

V usage is TRBV6-1 and J usage is TRBJ2-7; a possible D gene is TRBD1 (6 bases). The CDR3 is 15 residues long. CDR1 and CDR2 from the germline V gene are MNHNS and SASEGT. Trimming pared 2 bases from V and 3 bases from J, leaving 14 bases between. This CDR3 is CASSERIGQNYEQYF. The DNA of the CDR3 is TGTGCCAGCAGTGAAAGGATTGGACAGAACTACGAGCAGTACTTC.

This chain joins TRBV23-1 and TRBJ2-7; D gene ambiguous. TRBV23-1 belongs to the ORF category, with a function that is uncertain. CDR3 length equals 12 residues. V lost 7 bases and J lost 4, with 11 bases in between. CDR3 sequence: CASTQNWYEQYF. In DNA form, the CDR3 reads TGCGCCAGCACCCAAAACTGGTACGAGCAGTACTTC.

The V gene is TRBV25-1, the J gene TRBJ2-2; D gene uncertain. Germline V gene sequence: CDR1 MGHDK, CDR2 SYGVNS. V gave up 8 bases and J gave up 1 base, with 11 bases separating them. CDR3 length: 14 residues. As DNA, the CDR3 is TGTGCCAGCGAAACCCGACAGAACACCGGGGAGCTGTTTTTT. Translating it yields CASETRQNTGELFF.

This clone showed up just once. The rearrangement links TRBV7-2 to TRBJ2-1; perhaps TRBD2 as D (6 bases). The germline V gene has CDR1 SGHTA and CDR2 FQGNSA. There are 13 residues in the CDR3. V lost 3 bases, J lost 7 bases, and 10 bases lay in between. The CDR3 spells CASSLGGINEQFF. The CDR3 DNA is TGTGCCAGCAGCTTGGGGGGTATTAATGAGCAGTTCTTC. Complete variable domain (other parts from reference TRBV7-2 and TRBJ2-1): GAGVSQSPSNKVTEKGKDVELRCDPISGHTALYWYRQSLGQGLEFLIYFQGNSAPDKSGLPSDRFSAERTGGSVSTLTIQRTQQEDSAVYLCASSLGGINEQFFGPGTRLTVL.

This chain links TRBV4-2 with TRBJ1-3; D possibly corresponds to TRBD1 (5 bases). V was cut by 1 base and J by 3 bases, with 16 bases left in between. Germline loops: CDR1 LGHNA, CDR2 YNFKEQ. There are 17 residues in the CDR3. In DNA form, the CDR3 reads TGTGCCAGCAGCCAAGGTCTGAGGACACAGCGTGGAAACACCATATATTTT. Residues: CASSQGLRTQRGNTIYF.

This clone was picked up a small number of times. This rearrangement joins TRBV2 to TRBJ2-7, with a possible D match to TRBD2 (5 bases). The CDR3 length is 12 residues. CDR1 is SNHLY and CDR2 is FYNNEI in the germline V gene. Trimming took off 7 bases at V and 3 bases at J, with 10 bases between the two ends. For the CDR3, the DNA is TGTGCCAGCAATCGAGGGAACTACGAGCAGTACTTC. Translation gives CASNRGNYEQYF.

This chain uses TRBV27 with TRBJ1-6, with D maybe TRBD1 (5 bases). Between the trimmed V and J ends, which lost 6 bases and 13 bases, there was a span of 19 bases. There are 14 residues in the CDR3. Germline V lookup: CDR1 MNHEY, CDR2 SMNVEV (reference sequence). CDR3 sequence: CASSSTGGFRPLHF. Here the CDR3 DNA reads TGTGCCAGCAGCTCCACAGGTGGGTTCCGTCCCCTCCACTTT.

The V gene is TRBV19, the J gene TRBJ1-5; no definite D call. V lost 7 bases to trimming and J lost 2 bases, with 15 bases between them. Germline lookup yields CDR1 LNHDA and CDR2 SQIVND (reference sequence). This CDR3 spans 15 amino acids. CDR3 in amino acids: CASTSAGEGNQPQHF. Written as DNA, the CDR3 is TGTGCCAGTACCTCGGCCGGGGAGGGCAATCAGCCCCAGCATTTT.

This clone came up a few times. The chain links TRBV16 to TRBJ2-7; tentative D call: TRBD1 (6 bases). The length of the CDR3 is 14 residues. V lost 5 bases to trimming and J lost 3 bases, with 14 bases between them. Germline assignment: CDR1 KGHSY and CDR2 FQNENV. The chain's CDR3 is CASSNTGLSYEQYF. CDR3 nucleotide sequence: TGTGCCAGCAGCAACACAGGGTTAAGCTACGAGCAGTACTTC.

This clone was seen once. The genes are TRBV19 and TRBJ2-7; 8 bases are shared with TRBD2. Looked up from germline, CDR1 is LNHDA and CDR2 is SQIVND (reference sequence). The CDR3 has 17 residues. Trimming took 3 bases from V and 3 from J; bases not matched to a gene: 13. The CDR3 DNA reads TGTGCCAGTAGTATCTGGCAAGGGAGCGGGGGTAGCTACGAGCAGTACTTC. Translating it yields CASSIWQGSGGSYEQYF. Using reference TRBV19 and TRBJ2-7 for the parts outside the CDR3, the full variable domain is DGGITQSPKYLFRKEGQNVTLSCEQNLNHDAMYWYRQDPGQGLRLIYYSQIVNDFQKGDIAEGYSVSREKKESFPLTVTSAQKNPTAFYLCASSIWQGSGGSYEQYFGPGTRLTVT.

A word on this clone: Other DNA sequences in this specimen translate into the identical CDR3. The rearrangement links TRBV10-3 to TRBJ1-1; possible D gene TRBD1, 5 bases. Trimming stripped 6 bases from V and 1 base from J, with 9 bases between. Looked up from germline, CDR1 is ENHRY and CDR2 is SYGVKD. CDR3 length: 13 residues. CDR3: CAISGTGNTEAFF. Here the CDR3 DNA reads TGTGCCATCAGCGGTACAGGGAACACTGAAGCTTTCTTT.

The J gene is TRBJ1-1, the V gene TRBV5-1, with D unresolved. CDR1 SGHRS and CDR2 YFSETQ come from the germline V gene. This CDR3 has 15 residues. V shed 1 base and J shed 4 bases, with 14 bases lying between them. CDR3 amino acids: CASSLSGGSGTEAFF. The CDR3 region has the DNA TGCGCCAGCAGCTTGTCCGGCGGGAGTGGCACTGAAGCTTTCTTT.

The J gene is TRBJ1-3, the V gene TRBV9, with no clear D. CDR3 length equals 16 residues. Germline-derived CDR1 and CDR2 are SGDLS and YYNGEE. Trimming removed 0 bases from V and 0 bases from J, with 10 bases in between. CDR3 DNA sequence: TGTGCCAGCAGCGTAGAAAGTCTTAGCTCTGGAAACACCATATATTTT. Amino acids: CASSVESLSSGNTIYF.

V gene TRBV2 combines with J gene TRBJ1-5; D unresolved. The CDR3 runs to 13 residues. CDR1 is SNHLY and CDR2 is FYNNEI in the germline V gene. V was cut by 10 bases and J by 5 bases, with 15 bases left in between. The CDR3 is CATSREDHQPQHF. The CDR3 DNA reads as TGTGCCACCTCCCGGGAGGACCATCAGCCCCAGCATTTT.

This sequence joins TRBV7-9 and TRBJ1-2; the D gene is possibly TRBD1 (5 bases). The CDR3 covers 12 residues. Germline V CDR1 and CDR2: SEHNR, FQNEAQ (reference sequence). V gave up 1 base and J gave up 8 bases, with 8 bases separating them. The CDR3: CASSLGGDGYTF. CDR3 DNA: TGTGCCAGCAGCTTAGGGGGGGACGGCTACACCTTC.

The rearrangement uses TRBV18 and TRBJ2-2, with D unclear. The germline V gene encodes CDR1 KGHSH and CDR2 LQKENI. Trimming took off 3 bases at V and 6 bases at J, with 11 bases between the two ends. This CDR3 comprises 14 residues. In DNA, the CDR3 is TGTGCCAGCTCACCGAGTGGGCCGCCCGGGGAGCTGTTTTTT. Its translation: CASSPSGPPGELFF.

The V call is TRBV29-1, the J call TRBJ1-1; D ambiguous. Germline CDR1 reads SQVTM; CDR2 reads ANQGSEA. CDR3 size: 13 residues. Trimming stripped 5 bases from V and 10 bases from J, with 20 bases between. CDR3 in amino acids: CSVWDNSGRVAFF. The CDR3, as DNA: TGCAGCGTTTGGGATAACAGCGGTAGGGTAGCTTTCTTT.

The chain uses TRBV30 and TRBJ1-1, with 8 bases matching TRBD1. This CDR3 has 13 amino acids. Per germline, CDR1 GTSNPN and CDR2 SVGIG (reference sequence). V shed 5 bases, J shed 2 bases, and the junction held 4 bases outside the gene matches. In nucleotides, the CDR3 is TGTGCCTGGCAGGGGGCGGATAACACTGAAGCTTTCTTT. Residues: CAWQGADNTEAFF.

The CDR3 reads CASSQVGTAVEAFF. CDR3 nucleotide sequence: TGTGCCAGCAGCCAAGTCGGGACTGCCGTTGAAGCTTTCTTT. The rearrangement links TRBV3-1 (or the pseudogene TRBV3-2) to TRBJ1-1; D may be TRBD1 (5 bases). Trimming stripped 1 base from V and 7 bases from J, with 13 bases between. Germline V gene lookup returns CDR1 LGHDT and CDR2 YNNKEL (reference sequence). This CDR3 is built from 14 residues.

This CDR3 reads CASSPFLTREEKLFF. DNA of the CDR3: TGTGCCAGCAGCCCTTTTTTAACGAGGGAGGAAAAACTGTTTTTT. The J gene is TRBJ1-4, the V gene TRBV7-9, with D unresolved. The germline V gene has CDR1 SEHNR and CDR2 FQNEAQ (reference sequence). Trimming shortened V by 5 bases and J by 8 bases, and 18 bases separated the two germline ends. CDR3 length: 15 amino acids.

The chain has TRBV18 and TRBJ2-7, with TRBD1 matching over 7 bases. This CDR3 comprises 14 residues. V gave up 8 bases and J gave up 1 base; unmatched junction bases: 8. Germline CDR1 reads KGHSH; CDR2 reads LQKENI. CDR3 region: CASQPDRNSYEQYF. The CDR3 region has the DNA TGTGCCAGCCAGCCGGACAGGAATTCCTACGAGCAGTACTTC.

The chain uses TRBV5-1 and TRBJ1-2; possible D gene TRBD1, 6 bases. Germline CDR1 and CDR2: SGHRS and YFSETQ. V dropped 4 bases and J dropped 6 bases, with 19 bases sitting between them. This CDR3 is 15 amino acids long. In DNA, the CDR3 is TGCGCCAGCAGCCGAGATATAAACAGGGAGAATGGCTACACCTTC. Its protein product is CASSRDINRENGYTF.

The CDR3 reads CAWSVGNSYEQYF. CDR3 nucleotide sequence: TGTGCCTGGAGTGTGGGCAACTCCTACGAGCAGTACTTC. The rearrangement links TRBV30 to TRBJ2-7, with D unclear. Germline V gives CDR1 GTSNPN, CDR2 SVGIG (reference sequence). CDR3 size: 13 residues. Trimming took off 0 bases at V and 0 bases at J, with 6 bases between the two ends.